This T cell receptor (beta chain) emerged from a study of T cells in Graves' hyperthyroidism and ophthalmopathy. The study's findings and limits: From stable hyperthyroidism, ophthalmopathy was set apart by a 13 V-J model.

This clonotype came up a few times. Its antigen is unidentified. Germline CDR1 reads MGHRA; CDR2 reads YSYEKL. CDR3 length: 17 amino acids. Trimming removed 0 bases from V and 1 base from J; junction bases left unmatched: 6. Patients aged 18 to 65 had newly diagnosed hyperthyroidism that had lasted under 2 months. The study left out patients who had uncontrolled infection, other autoimmune disease, pregnancy or lactation. RNA transcripts provided the source from which TCR beta CDR3 regions were amplified. An initial round of RT-PCR targeting the TCR CDR3 relied on the HTBI primer set. MiXCR was run by TCRdb on the multiplex PCR reads, yielding one entry per CDR3 protein. The data contain around 290,000 distinct CDR3 sequences, roughly 13% of them singletons.

V is TRBV4-1 and J is TRBJ2-3; 8 positions agree with TRBD2. The sample consisted of blood. The receptor was derived from a woman aged 40 to 50 with Graves' hyperthyroidism. The CDR3 loop reads CASSQDSSGSGTDTQYF. The CDR3 nucleotides read TGCGCCAGCAGCCAAGACAGCAGCGGGAGCGGCACAGATACGCAGTATTTT.